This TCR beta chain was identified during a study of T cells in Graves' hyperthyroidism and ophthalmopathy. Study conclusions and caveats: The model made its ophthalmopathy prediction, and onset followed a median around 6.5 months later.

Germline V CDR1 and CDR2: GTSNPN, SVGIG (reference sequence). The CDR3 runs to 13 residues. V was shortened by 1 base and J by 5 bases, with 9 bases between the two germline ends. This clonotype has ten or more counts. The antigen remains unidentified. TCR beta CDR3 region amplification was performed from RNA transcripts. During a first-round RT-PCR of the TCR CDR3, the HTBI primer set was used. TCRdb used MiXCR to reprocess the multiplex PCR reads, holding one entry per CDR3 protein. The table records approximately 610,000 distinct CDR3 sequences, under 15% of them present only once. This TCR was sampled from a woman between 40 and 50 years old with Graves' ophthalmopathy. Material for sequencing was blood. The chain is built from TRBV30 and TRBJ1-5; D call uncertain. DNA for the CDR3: TGTGCCTGGAGTGGGGCCAGTTATCAGCCCCAGCATTTT. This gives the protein CAWSGASYQPQHF.